The following is a T cell receptor (beta chain) sequence with its context. The clone's antigen remains unknown. Base-call qualities are not available, and no considerably larger clone is one nucleotide away. The immunoSEQ Assay, a bias-controlled multiplex PCR, was used to amplify TCRbeta CDR3 regions from genomic DNA. Per the source publication's procedure: Within the assay, amplification of reference gene primers was used to estimate how many nucleated cells each sample contained. To quantify the absolute abundance of each unique TCRbeta CDR3 rearrangement, sequence reads were collapsed and filtered. For each sample, productive Simpson clonality was calculated as the square root of Simpson's diversity index across productive rearrangements. What TCRdb holds here is the immuneACCESS table cut down to in-frame rearrangements. Part of the clones is not present; checked against another copy, under half of the missing clones reflect an unresolved V gene, and the others are unexplained. The D gene and trimming were derived from the DNA, and the V and J assignments and clone size from that table. For this sample there are about 35,000 clones; more than 70% appear just once. 35% to 50% of the sample is taken by the ten largest.

The record originates from a study of blood T cell repertoires in COVID-19 (dated by TCRdb to 2018 to 2021). With respect to the entire study: Samples from collaborators originated in the United States, Italy and Spain and spanned both the acute and convalescent phases of COVID-19. The repertoires were released in a freely available public database intended as a resource for research on the immune response to SARS-CoV-2. A de-identified subject ID, COVID-19 status, age in years and sex were almost always included in the sample metadata. The prospective study material was composed of cDNA or gDNA derived from T cells, B-cell-depleted T cells, or PBMCs. Samples came from the ongoing ImmuneRACE study (first 160 participants) plus 1,254 subjects from 6 global collaborators. Deeply sampled blood TCRbeta repertoires from subjects exposed to, actively infected with, or recovered from COVID-19 were included in the dataset. Where HLA class I and class II types were available, the types were taken from metadata supplied by the sample provider, not from assay-based typing.

Each collaborating institution followed its own protocols to collect whole blood in K2EDTA tubes. Collaborator samples were shipped for TCRbeta analysis as frozen whole blood, isolated PBMCs, or DNA extracted from either sample type. V lost 7 bases and J lost 8 bases; the stretch between them is 14 bases long. The CDR3 runs 12 amino acids, cysteine and phenylalanine included. Only CDR3 DNA remains: 36 bases, in frame from the first base. The study at large found these results: The quantity of clinical and demographic metadata differed by source and by participant and was supplied without curation.

In this chain, TRBV12-3 or TRBV12-4 is recombined with TRBJ1-2; tentative D gene TRBD1, with 6 bases matching. Sample: peripheral blood. This sequence originates from a human donor in a cohort sampled during active COVID-19. The CDR3 reads CASTITGIGYTF. The nucleotide sequence reads TGTGCCAGCACCATCACAGGGATCGGCTACACCTTC.